The T cell receptor (beta chain) described here comes from a study of blood T cell repertoires in COVID-19. Using immunoSEQ multiplex PCR, the repertoire was profiled, and TCRdb retains in-frame clones only, with some absent. Of fewer than 300,000 clones detected, approximately 91% appear once; the ten largest clones hold approximately 2.5%. Participant-given clinical history determined each cohort assignment. The CDR3 has 16 residues. Trimming removed 6 bases from V and 7 bases from J; junction bases left unmatched: 13. CDR1 and CDR2 (germline): SGHDT, YYEEEE. Input material: PBMCs or T cells enriched from blood (not recorded which). The chain has TRBV5-6 and TRBJ1-2; TRBD1 aligns across 12 bases. The TCR originated in a woman in her thirties or forties with acute COVID-19. Written as DNA, the CDR3 is TGTGCCAGCAACAACGCCGGGACAGGGGGCGCGGTTGGCTACACCTTC. Protein: CASNNAGTGGAVGYTF.